Listed here are 28 T cell receptor beta chains from one sample, sequenced in a study of type 1 regulatory T cells (dated by TCRdb to the early 2020s). Points the paper makes about the study in general: Compared with non-Tr1 cells, Tr1 cells had a TCR repertoire that was more restricted, a finding the study read as clonal expansion induced by alloantigen.

No antigens are known for them. The listed sequencing device is Illumina MiSeq. TCRdb took the public reads, trimmed them with fastp at Q25, ran MiXCR for clone calling and kept in-frame beta chains. CDR3 protein duplicates are merged, each entry listing the most common genes and DNA. The sample contains under 75,000 distinct CDR3 sequences, less than 25% of them found a single time. The ten largest make up 8.3% of the sample. Source material: cultured type 1 regulatory T (Tr1) cells, either the whole culture or a sorted fraction (not recorded which). The sample's cell subset or site label, decoded: type 1 regulatory T cells sorted from the T-allo10 product. Every receptor here comes from a human donor in good health.

This clonotype was recorded a few times. V gene TRBV7-9 combines with J gene TRBJ1-3; D uncertain. This CDR3 has 13 amino acids. V shed 5 bases and J shed 10 bases, with 15 bases lying between them. CDR1 is SEHNR and CDR2 is FQNEAQ in the germline V gene (reference sequence). The CDR3 DNA reads as TGTGCCAGCAGCCTCGGAAGCCAGCGGACCATATATTTT. Translated, it gives CASSLGSQRTIYF. Full variable domain (outside the CDR3, taken from reference TRBV7-9 and TRBJ1-3): DTGVSQNPRHKITKRGQNVTFRCDPISEHNRLYWYRQTLGQGPEFLTYFQNEAQLEKSRLLSDRFSAERPKGSFSTLEIQRTEQGDSAMYLCASSLGSQRTIYFGEGSWLTVV.

This chain connects TRBV2 to TRBJ2-2; D gene ambiguous. Germline values: CDR1 SNHLY, CDR2 FYNNEI. V was trimmed by 1 base and J by 1 base, leaving 4 bases between them. This CDR3 is 14 amino acids long. The CDR3: CASSEVVNTGELFF. The CDR3, as DNA: TGTGCCAGCAGTGAAGTGGTGAACACCGGGGAGCTGTTTTTT.

This clonotype occurred a few times. The chain combines TRBV30 with TRBJ1-5; D perhaps matches TRBD1 (6 bases). Germline-derived CDR1 and CDR2 are GTSNPN and SVGIG (reference sequence). Trimming cost V 0 bases and J 8 bases, with 11 bases left between them. The CDR3 length is 13 residues. CDR3 nucleotide sequence: TGTGCCTGGAGTGTACAGGGTCATGAGCCCCAGCATTTT. It translates to CAWSVQGHEPQHF.

The table lists this clonotype with a few counts. This chain connects TRBV6-1 to TRBJ2-1; maybe TRBD1 (5 bases). CDR3 length: 13 residues. Trimming pared 6 bases from V and 3 bases from J, leaving 9 bases between. Germline-derived CDR1 and CDR2 are MNHNS and SASEGT. CDR3 residues: CASSPGYYNEQFF. In nucleotides, the CDR3 is TGTGCCAGCAGCCCAGGGTACTACAATGAGCAGTTCTTC.

The chain uses TRBV5-1 and TRBJ2-3, with D perhaps TRBD2 (6 bases). The V end lost 4 bases, the J end lost 2 bases, and 8 bases lay between the germline ends. Germline V gene sequence: CDR1 SGHRS, CDR2 YFSETQ. CDR3 length: 13 amino acids. In DNA form, the CDR3 reads TGCGCCAGCAGCGCGGGAATCACAGATACGCAGTATTTT. Its protein is CASSAGITDTQYF.

This clonotype turned up a few times. DNA of the CDR3: TGTGCCAGCAGCTTAGCACTAGCAGAGATCTACGAGCAGTACTTC. Translating gives CASSLALAEIYEQYF. The genes are TRBV7-2 and TRBJ2-7; D is possibly TRBD2 (6 bases). Deletions cut 0 bases from V and 3 bases from J, with 12 bases between. The germline CDR1 and CDR2 sequences are SGHTA and FQGNSA. The CDR3 length is 15 residues.

The chain has TRBV6-1 and TRBJ1-1; D is ambiguous. CDR1 is MNHNS, CDR2 SASEGT, per germline. This CDR3 region has 14 residues. V lost 3 bases, J lost 0 bases, and 8 bases lay in between. CDR3 sequence: CASSDYPMNTEAFF. CDR3 DNA sequence: TGTGCCAGCAGTGATTATCCGATGAACACTGAAGCTTTCTTT.

This clonotype was detected only a few times. This chain links TRBV5-4 with TRBJ2-7; the D gene is possibly TRBD1 (5 bases). Germline V gene data show CDR1 as SGHNT and CDR2 as YYREEE (reference sequence). The CDR3 has 16 residues. The V end lost 6 bases, the J end lost 7 bases, and 26 bases lay between the germline ends. CDR3 region: CASTTDPGRVGEEQYF. CDR3 in DNA: TGTGCCAGCACCACAGATCCTGGCAGGGTGGGTGAGGAGCAGTACTTC.

This chain links TRBV5-1 with TRBJ2-1; D not certain. The CDR3 length is 14 residues. V was pared by 6 bases and J by 1 base, with 11 bases between. Per the germline V gene, CDR1 is SGHRS and CDR2 is YFSETQ. CDR3 loop: CASTKGISYNEQFF. The CDR3 nucleotides read TGCGCCAGCACGAAGGGTATTTCCTACAATGAGCAGTTCTTC.

This clonotype came up a few times. This chain connects TRBV6-1 to TRBJ2-3; TRBD2 matches at 8 bases. V shed 2 bases and J 6 bases; nucleotides not matched to a gene: 10. The CDR3 sequence is 16 residues long. In germline, CDR1 is MNHNS, CDR2 SASEGT. CDR3 residues: CASSEISGRARDTQYF. In DNA, the CDR3 is TGTGCCAGCAGTGAAATTTCCGGGAGGGCCAGGGATACGCAGTATTTT.

This clonotype has only one observation. The genes are TRBV5-1 and TRBJ2-7; 13 bases line up with TRBD2. Germline CDR1 SGHRS, CDR2 YFSETQ. The CDR3 is 15 amino acids. The V gene end was trimmed by 0 bases and the J gene end by 3 bases; junction bases not matched to a gene: 0. CDR3 in amino acids: CASSLGTSGSYEQYF. CDR3 bases: TGCGCCAGCAGCTTGGGGACTAGCGGGAGCTACGAGCAGTACTTC. Full variable domain (outside the CDR3, taken from reference TRBV5-1 and TRBJ2-7): KAGVTQTPRYLIKTRGQQVTLSCSPISGHRSVSWYQQTPGQGLQFLFEYFSETQRNKGNFPGRFSGRQFSNSRSEMNVSTLELGDSALYLCASSLGTSGSYEQYFGPGTRLTVT.

This clonotype was counted a few times. This chain links TRBV29-1 with TRBJ2-7; D unclear. CDR1 and CDR2 (germline): SQVTM, ANQGSEA. This CDR3 is built from 11 residues. Trimming removed 7 bases at V and 7 bases at J, with 14 bases between. CDR3 in amino acids: CSALFTAEQYF. The DNA of the CDR3 is TGCAGCGCGTTATTCACGGCAGAGCAGTACTTC.

V usage is TRBV25-1 and J usage is TRBJ1-4; D gene ambiguous. Deletions cut 1 base from V and 2 bases from J, with 8 bases between. Germline CDR1 reads MGHDK; CDR2 reads SYGVNS. The CDR3 has 15 amino acids. CDR3 residues: CASSESGPTNEKLFF. The CDR3 nucleotides read TGTGCCAGCAGTGAATCCGGACCGACTAATGAAAAACTGTTTTTT.

This clonotype was observed a few times. The junction and the germline gene differ at one end; a read error may be behind it. The chain uses TRBV11-2 and TRBJ2-5; no firm D call. CDR3 size: 14 residues. The V gene's germline CDR1 is SGHAT and CDR2 FQNNGV. CDR3 bases: TGTGCCAGCAGCCCCGCTGGGATTCAAGGGACCCAGTACTTC. This encodes CASSPAGIQGTQYF.

This clonotype showed up just a few times. This chain links TRBV6-2 or TRBV6-3 with TRBJ2-3; D call uncertain. The germline V gene has CDR1 MNHEY and CDR2 SVGEGT. The V end lost 8 bases, the J end lost 2 bases, and 11 bases lay between the germline ends. CDR3 length equals 13 residues. The CDR3 is CASAERFTDTQYF. DNA for the CDR3: TGTGCCAGCGCGGAGAGATTCACAGATACGCAGTATTTT.

This clonotype was seen only a few times. J is TRBJ2-7 and V is TRBV15; TRBD2 matches 11 bases. Trimming cost V 1 base and J 4 bases; bases outside gene matches: 3. CDR1 is LNHNV and CDR2 is YYDKDF in the germline V gene (reference sequence). This CDR3 is 15 amino acids long. The CDR3, as DNA: TGTGCCACCAGCAGAGGGCTAGCGGGAGGTTACGAGCAGTACTTC. Translated, it gives CATSRGLAGGYEQYF.

Remarks on this clonotype: The limits of the CDR3 on the DNA are not certain, so only TCRdb's listed CDR3 is given. The chain links TRBV21-1 to TRBJ2-1; the table calls TRBD1, which could not be checked here. TRBV21-1 is a listed pseudogene. With termini counted, the CDR3 has 17 amino acids. The CDR3 sequence: CASSKGWARGSYNEQFF.

About this clonotype: The junction shows a germline mismatch at one end, possibly a read error. The CDR3 DNA follows: TGTGCCAGCAGAAGGGACGGAGTGAATGAAGGAAACTTC. Its translation is CASRRDGVNEGNF. The chain employs TRBV6-2 or TRBV6-3 and TRBJ2-7; D is possibly TRBD1 or TRBD2 (5 bases each). This CDR3 region has 13 residues. Germline CDR1 and CDR2: MNHEY and SVGEGT.

The rearrangement joins TRBV7-2 to TRBJ1-3; possibly TRBD1 for D (6 bases). This CDR3 has 14 residues. V lost 4 bases and J 0 bases, leaving 7 bases between the germline ends. Germline CDR1 and CDR2: SGHTA and FQGNSA. CDR3 protein: CASSWTVSGNTIYF. CDR3 DNA: TGTGCCAGCAGCTGGACAGTCTCTGGAAACACCATATATTTT.

This clonotype was recorded a few times. This chain links TRBV29-1 with TRBJ2-3, with D unresolved. Germline V lookup: CDR1 SQVTM, CDR2 ANQGSEA. CDR3 size: 12 residues. V lost 4 bases and J lost 4, with 9 bases in between. In nucleotides, the CDR3 is TGCAGCGTTGCTCTCTCACCAGATACGCAGTATTTT. It codes for CSVALSPDTQYF.

In this sample, this clonotype turned up many times. V gene TRBV5-1 combines with J gene TRBJ2-7; possible D gene TRBD2, 5 bases. The V gene lost 4 bases and the J gene lost 0 bases, with 14 bases spanning the gap. In germline, CDR1 is SGHRS, CDR2 YFSETQ. The CDR3 length is 15 residues. The CDR3 protein is CASSGLVGSSYEQYF. Written as DNA, the CDR3 is TGCGCCAGCAGCGGATTAGTGGGGAGCTCCTACGAGCAGTACTTC. The entire variable domain, with the rest obtained from reference TRBV5-1 and TRBJ2-7, is as follows: KAGVTQTPRYLIKTRGQQVTLSCSPISGHRSVSWYQQTPGQGLQFLFEYFSETQRNKGNFPGRFSGRQFSNSRSEMNVSTLELGDSALYLCASSGLVGSSYEQYFGPGTRLTVT.

This sequence joins TRBV7-2 and TRBJ2-2; maybe TRBD2 (5 bases). The germline V gene encodes CDR1 SGHTA and CDR2 FQGNSA. Trimming took off 3 bases at V and 2 bases at J, with 7 bases between the two ends. The CDR3 covers 14 residues. The CDR3 reads CASSFGGNTGELFF. CDR3 bases: TGTGCCAGCAGCTTCGGAGGAAACACCGGGGAGCTGTTTTTT.

This clonotype was seen a few times. The J gene is TRBJ1-4, the V gene TRBV15; D ambiguous. The CDR3 sequence is 15 residues long. From germline, CDR1 is LNHNV and CDR2 YYDKDF (reference sequence). The V end was cut by 0 bases, the J end by 3 bases, with 8 bases between. Written as DNA, the CDR3 is TGTGCCACCAGCAGAGATACAGCGCCTAATGAAAAACTGTTTTTT. Protein: CATSRDTAPNEKLFF.

CDR3 loop: CASQGGFDQPQHF. The CDR3 DNA reads as TGTGCCTCTCAAGGGGGGTTTGATCAGCCCCAGCATTTT. J is TRBJ1-5 and V is TRBV7-9; possibly TRBD1 for D (6 bases). In germline, CDR1 is SEHNR, CDR2 FQNEAQ (reference sequence). The CDR3 extends over 13 amino acids. V was trimmed by 11 bases and J by 5 bases, leaving 16 bases between them.

This chain connects TRBV12-3 or TRBV12-4 to TRBJ2-2, with D tentatively TRBD2 (5 bases). The CDR3 runs to 14 residues. V lost 2 bases and J 2 bases, leaving 6 bases between the germline ends. The DNA for the CDR3 is TGTGCCAGCAGTTTAACGGGAAACACCGGGGAGCTGTTTTTT. This sequence encodes CASSLTGNTGELFF.

This clonotype was seen ten or more times. The V call is TRBV9, the J call TRBJ2-2; D is perhaps TRBD1 or TRBD2 (5 bases each). V lost 2 bases and J 0 bases, leaving 8 bases between the germline ends. Germline loops: CDR1 SGDLS, CDR2 YYNGEE. The CDR3 is 15 residues long. CDR3 DNA sequence: TGTGCCAGCAGCGTTGGGGGAACGAACACCGGGGAGCTGTTTTTT. It translates to CASSVGGTNTGELFF.

The chain recombines TRBV29-1 with TRBJ2-7, with no clear D. V was clipped by 4 bases and J by 0 bases, with 7 bases between them. CDR1 SQVTM and CDR2 ANQGSEA come from the germline V gene. The CDR3 extends over 12 amino acids. The CDR3 region is CSVAGNSYEQYF. As DNA, the CDR3 is TGCAGCGTTGCCGGAAACTCCTACGAGCAGTACTTC.

This clonotype was counted between two and nine times. This chain uses TRBV15 with TRBJ2-1; tentative D call: TRBD1 (5 bases). This CDR3 region has 15 residues. Trimming took 5 bases from V and 2 from J, leaving 13 bases between them. From germline, CDR1 is LNHNV and CDR2 YYDKDF (reference sequence). CDR3 residues: CATSPRQGTYNEQFF. The CDR3 DNA follows: TGTGCCACCAGCCCCCGTCAGGGTACCTACAATGAGCAGTTCTTC.